These 7 T cell receptor beta chains came from one sample sequenced in a study of cytomegalovirus exposure and HLA in healthy donors. The table came from immunoSEQ multiplex PCR; TCRdb's copy has only in-frame clones and leaves some out. The profile shows roughly 59,000 clones, around 93% of them singletons. Sequencing was carried out using PBMCs. The receptors originated from a young woman in good health and CMV-seropositive.

V gene TRBV25-1 combines with J gene TRBJ2-5; D uncertain. V shed 2 bases and J shed 5 bases, with 12 bases lying between them. Germline loops: CDR1 MGHDK, CDR2 SYGVNS. The CDR3 spans 14 residues. The CDR3 DNA reads as TGTGCCAGCAGTGAAAGTGTTAGCCGGGAGACCCAGTACTTC. Amino acid sequence: CASSESVSRETQYF.

The V gene is TRBV5-4, the J gene TRBJ2-3; 11 bases are a match to TRBD2. This CDR3 contains 16 residues. Germline trimming cut 5 bases from V and 5 bases from J; bases unmatched to any gene: 10. CDR1 SGHNT and CDR2 YYREEE come from the germline V gene (reference sequence). The CDR3 DNA sequence: TGTGCCAGCAGTAATAGACTAGCGGGATCAGGAGATACGCAGTATTTT. Its translation is CASSNRLAGSGDTQYF.

The chain links TRBV5-1 to TRBJ1-6, with D maybe TRBD1 (6 bases). Trimming pared 2 bases from V and 7 bases from J, leaving 19 bases between. Germline V gives CDR1 SGHRS, CDR2 YFSETQ. This CDR3 is 17 amino acids long. The CDR3 region has the DNA TGCGCCAGCAGCTTTGGTCCCCTGACAGGAATGAATTCACCCCTCCACTTT. Protein: CASSFGPLTGMNSPLHF.

This rearrangement joins TRBV9 to TRBJ2-1; 10 nucleotides align to TRBD2. With V trimmed by 4 bases and J by 4 bases, 8 bases remained unmatched. Germline values: CDR1 SGDLS, CDR2 YYNGEE. This CDR3 comprises 16 residues. The DNA for the CDR3 is TGTGCCAGCAGCAAGTACGGACTAGCGGAGTACAATGAGCAGTTCTTC. This translates into CASSKYGLAEYNEQFF.

The genes are TRBV18 and TRBJ1-6; 8 nucleotides align to TRBD1. The CDR3 is 16 residues long. Germline V gene data show CDR1 as KGHSH and CDR2 as LQKENI. The J segment lost 10 bases and the V segment lost 3 bases, leaving 11 bases of the junction unmatched. The CDR3 reads CASSPRDRSVRSPLHF. In nucleotides, the CDR3 is TGTGCCAGCTCACCGCGGGACAGGTCGGTGCGGTCACCCCTCCACTTT.

The chain joins TRBV4-3 to TRBJ1-5; D is unresolved. CDR1 and CDR2 (germline): LGHNA, YSLEER. The V end was cut by 1 base, the J end by 6 bases, with 19 bases between. CDR3 size: 17 residues. CDR3 in DNA: TGCGCCAGCAGCCAAGGGATGGACGCGGGGAGCGGTCAGCCCCAGCATTTT. This sequence encodes CASSQGMDAGSGQPQHF.

V is TRBV6-1 and J is TRBJ1-2; 10 bases map to TRBD1. The J segment lost 3 bases and the V segment lost 5 bases, leaving 6 bases of the junction unmatched. The CDR3 loop spans 15 amino acids. CDR1 MNHNS and CDR2 SASEGT come from the germline V gene. The CDR3 bases are TGTGCCAGCAGTAGAAGGACAGGGGGAGACTATGGCTACACCTTC. It encodes CASSRRTGGDYGYTF.